These T cell receptor beta chains were read from a single sample in a study of blood T cell repertoires in COVID-19. The data were produced by immunoSEQ multiplex PCR, yet TCRdb's version contains in-frame clones alone and is incomplete. The sample contains about 500,000 clones, 70% to 90% of which appear only once. The sequencing input was peripheral blood. Source of these receptors: a woman aged 45-65 years with COVID-19, enrolled during active disease. Each CDR3 is given with its conserved first and last residue. D genes are given only for firm matches. Clone size, where shown, is once, few, many, or a class for clones that have expanded.

TRBJ1-1	TRBV5-1	NA	NA	CASSLVLTGLGMNTEAFF	TGCGCCAGCAGCTTGGTTTTGACTGGGCTCGGGATGAACACTGAAGCTTTCTTT
TRBJ2-7	TRBV5-1	NA	NA	CASSSDGPPGYEQYF	TGCGCCAGCAGCTCAGACGGTCCTCCAGGCTACGAGCAGTACTTC
TRBJ2-5	TRBV4-2	NA	NA	CASSRRGSIGLYQETQYF	TGTGCCAGCAGCCGCAGGGGTTCCATTGGGTTGTACCAAGAGACCCAGTACTTC
TRBJ1-2	TRBV30	NA	NA	CAWSIGGGLYGYTF	TGTGCCTGGTCCATCGGCGGCGGGCTCTATGGCTACACCTTC
TRBJ1-2	TRBV19	NA	NA	CASSIRSRENYGYTF	TGTGCCAGTAGTATTAGGAGTCGGGAGAACTATGGCTACACCTTC
TRBJ2-1	TRBV24-1	NA	TRBD2	CATVRAGGSYNEQFF	TGTGCCACCGTTCGGGCGGGGGGAAGTTACAATGAGCAGTTCTTC
TRBJ2-4	TRBV7-6	once	TRBD1	CASSDGQGAKNIQYF	TGTGCCAGCAGCGATGGACAGGGGGCCAAAAACATTCAGTACTTC
TRBJ2-2	TRBV11-1	NA	TRBD2	CASSYLGGTNTGELFF	TGTGCCAGCAGCTACCTCGGGGGGACGAACACCGGGGAGCTGTTTTTT
TRBJ2-5	TRBV10-1	NA	TRBD1	CASSASTGVEETQYF	TGCGCCAGCAGCGCCTCGACAGGGGTTGAAGAGACCCAGTACTTC
TRBJ1-2	TRBV19	NA	TRBD1	CASRTGGYGYTF	TGTGCCAGTAGGACAGGGGGCTATGGCTACACCTTC
TRBJ2-1	TRBV4-1	NA	NA	CASSQDEEFGEQFF	TGCGCCAGCAGCCAAGATGAGGAATTCGGGGAGCAGTTCTTC
TRBJ2-3	TRBV30	NA	NA	CAWGQGSTDTQYF	TGTGCTTGGGGGCAGGGGTCTACAGATACGCAGTATTTT
TRBJ1-1	TRBV18	NA	TRBD1	CASSPGTGGFANTEAFF	TGTGCCAGCTCACCAGGGACAGGGGGCTTTGCGAACACTGAAGCTTTCTTT
TRBJ1-1	TRBV13	NA	TRBD1	CASSLVADRGLNTEAFF	TGTGCCAGCAGCTTAGTAGCCGACAGGGGTTTGAACACTGAAGCTTTCTTT
TRBJ2-7	TRBV11-2	NA	TRBD1	CASSSNRGPSYEQYF	TGTGCCAGCAGCAGCAACAGGGGGCCCTCCTACGAGCAGTACTTC
TRBJ2-7	TRBV7-9	NA	NA	CASSLASVYEQYF	TGTGCCAGCAGCTTAGCGTCGGTCTACGAGCAGTACTTC
TRBJ1-2	TRBV7-9	once	NA	CASSPSTPQASF	TGTGCCAGCAGCCCCTCGACCCCACAGGCGTCATTC
TRBJ2-7	TRBV6-6	NA	NA	CASRPTRDRAYEQYF	TGTGCCAGCAGGCCAACCCGCGATCGGGCCTACGAGCAGTACTTC
TRBJ1-1	TRBV19	NA	TRBD1	CASTLGQGGNTEAFF	TGTGCCAGTACCCTCGGACAGGGGGGGAACACTGAAGCTTTCTTT
TRBJ1-5	TRBV5-6	NA	NA	CASTFGGGNQPQHF	TGTGCCAGCACCTTTGGGGGGGGGAATCAGCCCCAGCATTTT
TRBJ2-7	TRBV6-1	NA	TRBD2	CASSESKKTSGTYEQYF	TGTGCCAGCAGTGAGTCTAAAAAAACTAGCGGGACATACGAGCAGTACTTC
TRBJ2-7	TRBV18	NA	TRBD1	CASSPRQGVYEQYF	TGTGCCAGCTCACCTCGACAGGGAGTATACGAGCAGTACTTC
TRBJ2-5	TRBV24-1	NA	TRBD2	CATSDKLAGGLETQYF	TGTGCCACCAGTGATAAGCTAGCGGGGGGGCTTGAGACCCAGTACTTC
TRBJ2-1	TRBV4-2	NA	NA	CASSQDRAGNEQFF	TGTGCCAGCAGCCAAGATCGAGCAGGAAATGAGCAGTTCTTC
TRBJ1-6	TRBV6-5	NA	TRBD1	CASSYGDRGLSPLHF	TGTGCCAGCAGTTATGGGGACAGGGGTTTGTCACCCCTCCACTTT
TRBJ1-4	TRBV28	NA	NA	CASNPPGESEKLFF	TGTGCCAGCAATCCCCCAGGGGAGAGTGAAAAACTGTTTTTT
TRBJ1-1	TRBV5-6	NA	NA	CASSSPGVSSTEAFF	TGTGCCAGCAGCTCTCCAGGGGTGAGTAGCACTGAAGCTTTCTTT
TRBJ2-2	TRBV5-4	NA	TRBD2	CASSSPGLAGEMTGELFF	TGTGCCAGCAGCTCGCCGGGACTAGCGGGGGAAATGACCGGGGAGCTGTTTTTT
TRBJ2-1	TRBV9	once	TRBD2	CASSVGRLAYEQFF	TGTGCCAGCAGCGTAGGGCGACTAGCCTATGAGCAGTTCTTC
TRBJ2-3	TRBV11-2	NA	NA	CASSLGTETDTQYF	TGTGCCAGCAGCTTAGGGACAGAGACAGATACGCAGTATTTT
TRBJ1-2	TRBV5-1	NA	NA	CASSLPGVGYTF	TGCGCCAGCAGCTTGCCAGGGGTCGGCTACACCTTC
TRBJ2-1	TRBV7-9	NA	TRBD2	CASSLPSSGPYNEQFF	TGTGCCAGCAGCTTACCCTCTAGCGGCCCCTACAATGAGCAGTTCTTC
TRBJ1-5	TRBV30	NA	TRBD1	CAWSVSRTGYSNQPQHF	TGTGCCTGGAGTGTCTCAAGGACAGGGTATAGCAATCAGCCCCAGCATTTT
TRBJ2-3	TRBV7-9	NA	NA	CASSRGDTQYF	TGTGCCAGCAGCCGAGGAGATACGCAGTATTTT
TRBJ2-1	TRBV5-1	NA	TRBD1	CASSRGQVLVDEQFF	TGCGCCAGCAGCCGAGGACAGGTTTTAGTGGATGAGCAGTTCTTC
TRBJ2-5	TRBV7-9	NA	NA	CASSNTGRETQYF	TGTGCCAGCAGTAATACAGGGCGAGAGACCCAGTACTTC
TRBJ2-5	TRBV24-1	NA	TRBD1	CATSDFDREETQYF	TGTGCCACCAGTGATTTCGACAGGGAGGAGACCCAGTACTTC
TRBJ1-1	TRBV19	NA	NA	CASSIRVVNTEAFF	TGTGCCAGTAGTATCAGGGTGGTGAACACTGAAGCTTTCTTT
TRBJ2-2	TRBV11-2	NA	NA	CASSLVSGHMNTGELFF	TGTGCCAGCAGCTTAGTATCGGGACACATGAACACCGGGGAGCTGTTTTTT
TRBJ1-1	TRBV11-2	NA	NA	CASSLDPQVKAFF	TGTGCCAGCAGCTTAGATCCCCAGGTGAAGGCTTTCTTT
TRBJ2-1	TRBV5-4	NA	NA	CASRTNRAGPSGEQFF	TGTGCCAGCAGAACTAATAGGGCGGGGCCCTCCGGCGAGCAGTTCTTC
TRBJ2-1	TRBV9	NA	NA	CASSAGFISYNEQFF	TGTGCCAGCAGCGCGGGGTTCATCTCCTACAATGAGCAGTTCTTC
TRBJ2-4	TRBV5-1	NA	NA	CAGEIAKNIQYF	TGCGCCGGGGAGATAGCCAAAAACATTCAGTACTTC
TRBJ2-3	TRBV6-2/TRBV6-3	NA	NA	CASSYAAVTDTQYF	TGTGCCAGCAGTTACGCTGCGGTGACAGATACGCAGTATTTT
TRBJ2-2	TRBV24-1	NA	NA	CATSDPSGPKGVAGELFF	TGTGCCACCAGTGATCCATCGGGACCTAAGGGGGTAGCCGGGGAGCTGTTTTTT
TRBJ1-5	TRBV25-1	NA	NA	CASSAEMNQPQHF	TGTGCCAGCAGTGCCGAGATGAATCAGCCCCAGCATTTT
TRBJ1-5	TRBV4-2	NA	NA	CASSRDPGLSNQPQHF	TGTGCCAGCAGTCGCGACCCGGGACTTAGCAATCAGCCCCAGCATTTT
TRBJ1-1	TRBV7-9	NA	NA	CASSPVGGGGTEAFF	TGTGCCAGCAGCCCCGTTGGGGGGGGAGGCACTGAAGCTTTCTTT
TRBJ1-1	TRBV7-9	NA	TRBD1	CASSYYRGPEAFF	TGTGCCAGCAGCTACTACAGGGGCCCTGAAGCTTTCTTT
TRBJ2-1	TRBV4-2	NA	TRBD2	CASSQDTAGDHNEQFF	TGTGCCAGCAGCCAAGATACCGCGGGGGACCACAATGAGCAGTTCTTC
TRBJ2-7	TRBV10-3	NA	TRBD1	CAISGDREGWRSYEQYF	TGTGCCATCAGCGGGGACAGGGAAGGATGGAGATCCTACGAGCAGTACTTC
TRBJ1-1	TRBV13	NA	NA	CASSLRDNTEAFF	TGTGCCAGCAGCTTACGAGATAACACTGAAGCTTTCTTT
TRBJ2-1	TRBV9	NA	TRBD2	CASSSRTSGGRWNEQFF	TGTGCCAGCAGCTCAAGGACTAGCGGGGGGCGGTGGAATGAGCAGTTCTTC
TRBJ2-5	TRBV12-3/TRBV12-4	NA	NA	CASSRDQGETQYF	TGTGCCAGCAGTAGGGACCAGGGGGAGACCCAGTACTTC
TRBJ2-7	TRBV5-1	NA	NA	CASKQVEGFEQYF	TGCGCCAGCAAACAAGTGGAGGGTTTCGAGCAGTACTTC
TRBJ2-2	TRBV7-8	NA	TRBD2	CASSLLAGGPDGELFF	TGTGCCAGCAGCTTACTAGCGGGGGGGCCTGACGGGGAGCTGTTTTTT
TRBJ2-3	TRBV5-5	NA	TRBD1	CASSLQGDTQYF	TGTGCCAGCAGCCTACAGGGGGATACGCAGTATTTT
TRBJ2-3	TRBV30	NA	TRBD1	CAWSVQGGTDTQYF	TGTGCCTGGAGTGTACAGGGGGGTACAGATACGCAGTATTTT
TRBJ2-2	TRBV7-6	NA	NA	CASSSREELFF	TGTGCCAGCAGCTCTCGGGAGGAGCTGTTTTTT